Here is one T cell receptor (beta chain) with its context. The data were taken from a study of cytomegalovirus exposure and HLA in healthy donors. Primers included in the PCR were 60 Vbeta and 13 Jbeta primers. Here immunoSEQ multiplex PCR was the method, and the copy in TCRdb shows in-frame clones only, minus some. Here the sample spans 50,000 to 55,000 clones, roughly 50% being singletons. This CDR3 comprises 17 residues. Per the germline V gene, CDR1 is SGHTA and CDR2 is FQGNSA. V gave up 2 bases and J gave up 0 bases; unmatched junction bases: 4. The chain uses TRBV7-2 and TRBJ2-4; 10 bases fit TRBD2. Sequencing was performed on PBMCs. This TCR derives from a human donor in good health. CDR3 sequence (DNA): TGTGCCAGCAGCTTAAAGGCTAGCGGGGGAGCCAAAAACATTCAGTACTTC. Translated: CASSLKASGGAKNIQYF.